This T cell receptor beta chain was identified in a study of blood T cells in healthy people across ages. Sample-barcoded 5' priming and a J-beta primer mix drove a second PCR of roughly 7 to 11 cycles. MiXCR was run by TCRdb on the 5' RACE reads, yielding one entry per CDR3 protein. Of about 720,000 distinct CDR3 sequences in the sample, about a fifth were seen once. Study conclusions and caveats: Changes seen in expanded clonotypes were possibly confounded by donor CMV status left unknown. Naive T cell percentage showed a strong correlation with the diversity of TCR beta.

At least 6 million PBMCs were isolated per sample. V was shortened by 6 bases and J by 0 bases, with 10 bases between the two germline ends. The CDR3 runs to 14 residues. Looked up from germline, CDR1 is SGHAT and CDR2 is FQNNGV. This clonotype has ten or more counts. Its antigen remains unidentified. Sequencing used blood. The sequence came from a man in his 70s in good health. The rearrangement uses TRBV11-2 and TRBJ2-3; weak D call: TRBD2 (6 bases). DNA for the CDR3: TGTGCCAGCAGTCCTGGACTAAGCACAGATACGCAGTATTTT. Its protein product is CASSPGLSTDTQYF.